What follows are 18 T cell receptor beta chains derived from one specimen sequenced in a study of T cell repertoires in cytomegalovirus infection. One entry per CDR3 protein, called by TCRdb with MiXCR from the reads. The sample contains more than 150,000 distinct CDR3 sequences, roughly a fifth of which appear only once. The sample was PBMCs. The receptors come from a human donor in good health (CMV status not recorded). Some clones in this sample may be carry-over from other donors' samples.

The chain employs TRBV19 and TRBJ1-2, with a tentative D call TRBD1 (5 bases). The CDR3 is made up of 14 amino acids. The germline V and J ends were trimmed by 3 bases and 7 bases, with 15 bases remaining between them. Germline CDR1 is LNHDA and CDR2 is SQIVND (reference sequence). In DNA form, the CDR3 reads TGTGCCAGTAGTATCCCCGGCAGCACAGGTGGCTACACCTTC. Translating it yields CASSIPGSTGGYTF.

The chain joins TRBV28 to TRBJ2-5, with TRBD1 identical over 9 bases. The trim removed 6 bases at V and 5 bases at J, leaving 4 bases unmatched. The CDR3 runs 13 residues. Germline V CDR1 and CDR2: MDHEN, SYDVKM. The CDR3 region is CASRTGGRETQYF. The DNA of the CDR3 is TGTGCCAGCAGGACAGGGGGGCGGGAGACCCAGTACTTC.

This clonotype was seen only a few times. The genes are TRBV15 and TRBJ2-5; no definite D call. CDR3 length: 11 residues. CDR1 and CDR2 from the germline V gene are LNHNV and YYDKDF (reference sequence). V dropped 5 bases and J dropped 4 bases, with 5 bases sitting between them. CDR3 sequence (DNA): TGTGCCACCAGCTTCCGAGAGACCCAGTACTTC. This encodes CATSFRETQYF.

The J gene is TRBJ2-7, the V gene TRBV6-8; D not certain. The V end was cut by 4 bases, the J end by 2 bases, with 12 bases between. Germline V lookup: CDR1 MNHGY, CDR2 SAAAGT. The CDR3 is 14 residues long. Here the CDR3 DNA reads TGTGCCAGCAGTTCTAAGGGATTTACCTACGAGCAGTACTTC. As protein: CASSSKGFTYEQYF.

In this sample, this clonotype turned up many times. This chain links TRBV12-3 or TRBV12-4 with TRBJ1-1; 7 bases agree with TRBD1. V trimming: 5 bases; J trimming: 3 bases; junction bases outside the gene matches: 9. This CDR3 spans 15 amino acids. This CDR3 is CASSQDRVGDTEAFF. The CDR3 region has the DNA TGTGCCAGCAGTCAAGACAGGGTGGGGGACACTGAAGCTTTCTTT.

This clonotype was observed a handful of times. This chain links TRBV6-2 or TRBV6-3 with TRBJ2-2, with unresolved D. Germline loops: CDR1 MNHEY, CDR2 SVGEGT. The CDR3 is made up of 18 amino acids. V gave up 2 bases and J gave up 4 bases, with 20 bases separating them. The chain's CDR3 is CASSYISRISRATGELFF. The DNA of the CDR3 is TGTGCCAGCAGTTACATCAGTCGGATTAGTCGGGCCACCGGGGAGCTGTTTTTT.

This clonotype was counted ten times or more. V usage is TRBV25-1 and J usage is TRBJ1-1; the D is unclear. The V gene's germline CDR1 is MGHDK and CDR2 SYGVNS. The V end was cut by 5 bases, the J end by 3 bases, with 19 bases between. This CDR3 region has 16 residues. As DNA, the CDR3 is TGTGCCAGCAGTCCCCCCCCATCAGGAGCGGACACTGAAGCTTTCTTT. Encoded protein: CASSPPPSGADTEAFF.

This CDR3 is CASSPRGQAGANVLTF. In DNA, the CDR3 is TGTGCCAGCAGCCCCCGGGGACAGGCCGGGGCCAACGTCCTGACTTTC. The chain combines TRBV7-8 with TRBJ2-6; 8 positions agree with TRBD1. The V segment lost 5 bases and the J segment 4 bases; nucleotides outside the gene matches: 7. Germline V lookup: CDR1 SGHVS, CDR2 FQNEAQ. CDR3 size: 16 residues. The full variable domain, completed using reference TRBV7-8 and TRBJ2-6, is GAGVSQSPRYKVAKRGQDVALRCDPISGHVSLFWYQQALGQGPEFLTYFQNEAQLDKSGLPSDRFFAERPEGSVSTLKIQRTQQEDSAVYLCASSPRGQAGANVLTFGAGSRLTVL.

The V and J genes are TRBV7-4 and TRBJ1-1; no clear D. Germline CDR1 is SGHVT and CDR2 is SQSDAQ. CDR3 length equals 11 residues. V gave up 0 bases and J gave up 8 bases, with 4 bases separating them. The DNA of the CDR3 is TGTGCCAGCAGCTTAGCAGGGGAAGCTTTCTTT. This sequence encodes CASSLAGEAFF. Using reference TRBV7-4 and TRBJ1-1 for the parts outside the CDR3, the full variable domain is GAGVSQSPRYKVAKRGRDVALRCDSISGHVTLYWYRQTLGQGSEVLTYSQSDAQRDKSGRPSGRFSAERPERSVSTLKIQRTEQGDSAVYLCASSLAGEAFFGQGTRLTVV.

At least ten counts were recorded for this clonotype. The genes are TRBV14 and TRBJ2-2; no clear D. The CDR3 covers 13 residues. Trimming removed 4 bases at V and 0 bases at J, with 3 bases between. The V gene's germline CDR1 is SGHDN and CDR2 FVKESK. The CDR3 DNA reads as TGTGCCAGCAGCCGGGCGAACACCGGGGAGCTGTTTTTT. It yields the protein CASSRANTGELFF.

This clonotype has a handful of counts. The CDR3 DNA follows: TGTGCCAGCAGCCAACCACAGCAAACAACTGGAAACACCATATATTTT. Protein sequence: CASSQPQQTTGNTIYF. The chain combines TRBV7-9 with TRBJ1-3; no clear D. Trimming cost V 5 bases and J 2 bases, with 16 bases left between them. The CDR3 is made up of 16 amino acids. The germline V gene encodes CDR1 SEHNR and CDR2 FQNEAQ (reference sequence).

This clonotype was observed many times. V gene TRBV7-9 combines with J gene TRBJ2-7; perhaps TRBD1 as D (5 bases). CDR3 size: 11 residues. Between the trimmed V and J ends, which lost 7 bases and 5 bases, there was a span of 9 bases. CDR1 and CDR2 from the germline V gene are SEHNR and FQNEAQ (reference sequence). Written as DNA, the CDR3 is TGTGCCAGCACTCAGGGCCACGAGCAGTACTTC. Amino acids: CASTQGHEQYF.

This clonotype was detected many times. The J gene is TRBJ1-2, the V gene TRBV19; unclear D gene. Germline V gene lookup returns CDR1 LNHDA and CDR2 SQIVND (reference sequence). CDR3 length equals 13 residues. Trimming left V 6 bases short and J 2 bases short, with 10 bases between. CDR3 in amino acids: CASRVRGNYGYTF. CDR3 nucleotide sequence: TGTGCCAGTAGGGTCAGAGGAAACTATGGCTACACCTTC.

This clonotype came up a few times. The chain employs TRBV6-2 or TRBV6-3 and TRBJ2-7; 9 nucleotides match TRBD2. The germline CDR1 and CDR2 sequences are MNHEY and SVGEGT. V lost 2 bases and J lost 1; bases outside the gene matches: 12. This CDR3 has 18 residues. CDR3 in amino acids: CASSYDKKTGLASYEQYF. The CDR3 DNA follows: TGTGCCAGCAGTTACGACAAAAAGACGGGACTAGCATCCTACGAGCAGTACTTC.

The chain couples TRBV28 to TRBJ1-2; no clear D. The CDR3 spans 11 residues. In germline, CDR1 is MDHEN, CDR2 SYDVKM. V was pared by 6 bases and J by 4 bases, with 6 bases between. This CDR3 is CASSSGYGYTF. The CDR3 DNA reads as TGTGCCAGCAGCAGCGGCTATGGCTACACCTTC.

CDR3 in amino acids: CARSRGRNQPQHF. CDR3 sequence (DNA): TGTGCCCGCTCCCGGGGGCGCAATCAGCCCCAGCATTTT. V usage is TRBV7-3 and J usage is TRBJ1-5; TRBD1 is a possible D gene (6 bases). There are 13 residues in the CDR3. Per germline, CDR1 SGHTA and CDR2 FQGTGA. The ends were cut back, 11 bases at V and 2 bases at J, with 13 bases in the middle.

This clonotype came up a few times. Here the CDR3 DNA reads TGTGCCAGCAGCTTAGGATGGGGGTGGGGCGGGGGGCCATTTTTGGATGAGCAGTTCTTC. It is translated as CASSLGWGWGGGPFLDEQFF. The chain uses TRBV7-2 and TRBJ2-1; 8 bases are a match to TRBD2. Trimming removed 1 base from V and 8 bases from J; junction bases left unmatched: 22. The CDR3 totals 20 residues. The germline V gene encodes CDR1 SGHTA and CDR2 FQGNSA.

J is TRBJ2-3 and V is TRBV11-2, with 12 bases identical to TRBD2. The CDR3 contains 19 residues. From germline, CDR1 is SGHAT and CDR2 FQNNGV. J lost 3 bases, V lost 5 bases, and 15 bases had no gene match. DNA for the CDR3: TGTGCCAGCAGCCGGACTAGCGGGACAAAAATATACGGGACAGATACGCAGTATTTT. Amino acids: CASSRTSGTKIYGTDTQYF.